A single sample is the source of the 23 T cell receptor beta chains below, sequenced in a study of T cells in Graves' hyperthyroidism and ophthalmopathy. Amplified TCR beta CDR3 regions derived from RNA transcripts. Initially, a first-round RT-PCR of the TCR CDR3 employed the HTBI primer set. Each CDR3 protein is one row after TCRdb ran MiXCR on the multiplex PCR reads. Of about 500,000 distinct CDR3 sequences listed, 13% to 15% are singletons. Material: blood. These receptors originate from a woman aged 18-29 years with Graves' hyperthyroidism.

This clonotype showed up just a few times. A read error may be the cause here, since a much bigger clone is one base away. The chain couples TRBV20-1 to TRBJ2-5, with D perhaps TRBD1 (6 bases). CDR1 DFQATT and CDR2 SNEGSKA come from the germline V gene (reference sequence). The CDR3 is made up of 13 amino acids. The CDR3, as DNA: TGCGGTGCAACGGGTGGGGGCTTAGAGACCCAGTACTTC. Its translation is CGATGGGLETQYF.

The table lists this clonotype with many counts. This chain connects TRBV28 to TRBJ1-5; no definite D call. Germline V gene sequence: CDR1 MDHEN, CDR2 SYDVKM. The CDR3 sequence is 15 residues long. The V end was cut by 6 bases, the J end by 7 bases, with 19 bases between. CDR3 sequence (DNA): TGTGCCAGCAGGTTAGGAGGCCCACGGAGGCAGCCCCAGCATTTT. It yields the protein CASRLGGPRRQPQHF.

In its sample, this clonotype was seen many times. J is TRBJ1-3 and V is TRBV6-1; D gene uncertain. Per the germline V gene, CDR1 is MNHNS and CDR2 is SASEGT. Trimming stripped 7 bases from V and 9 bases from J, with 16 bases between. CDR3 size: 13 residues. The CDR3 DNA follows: TGTGCCAGCACCGGGAGTCTTAGTGGCACCATATATTTT. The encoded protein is CASTGSLSGTIYF.

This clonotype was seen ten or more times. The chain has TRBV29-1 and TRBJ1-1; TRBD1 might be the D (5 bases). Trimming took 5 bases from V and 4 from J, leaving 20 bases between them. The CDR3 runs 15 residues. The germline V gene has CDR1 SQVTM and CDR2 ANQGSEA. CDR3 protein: CSVWPSPLGGTEAFF. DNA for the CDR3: TGCAGCGTTTGGCCGTCCCCGTTGGGGGGCACTGAAGCTTTCTTT.

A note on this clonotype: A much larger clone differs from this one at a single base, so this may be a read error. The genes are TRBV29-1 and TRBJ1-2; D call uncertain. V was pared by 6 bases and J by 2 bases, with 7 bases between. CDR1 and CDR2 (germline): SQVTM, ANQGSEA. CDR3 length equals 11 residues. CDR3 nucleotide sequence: TGCAGCGTCGACCCCAACTATGGCTACACCTTC. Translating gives CSVDPNYGYTF.

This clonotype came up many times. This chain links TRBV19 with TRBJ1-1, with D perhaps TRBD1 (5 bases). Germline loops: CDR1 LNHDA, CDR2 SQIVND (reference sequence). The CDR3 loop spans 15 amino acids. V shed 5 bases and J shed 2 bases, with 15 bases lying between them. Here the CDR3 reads CASSPDRGANTEAFF. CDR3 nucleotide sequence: TGTGCCAGTAGTCCAGACCGGGGCGCAAACACTGAAGCTTTCTTT.

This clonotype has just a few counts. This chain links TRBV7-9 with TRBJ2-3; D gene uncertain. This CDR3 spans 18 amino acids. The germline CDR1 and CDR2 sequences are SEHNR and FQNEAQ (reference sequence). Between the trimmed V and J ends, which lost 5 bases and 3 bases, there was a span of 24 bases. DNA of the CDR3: TGTGCCAGCAGCAGCCCCCTATTCTCCCTTGGTAGGACAGATACGCAGTATTTT. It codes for CASSSPLFSLGRTDTQYF.

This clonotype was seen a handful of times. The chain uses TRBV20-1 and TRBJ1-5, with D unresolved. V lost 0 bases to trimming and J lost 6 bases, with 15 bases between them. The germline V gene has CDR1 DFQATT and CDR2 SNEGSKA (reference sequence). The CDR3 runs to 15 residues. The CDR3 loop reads CSARDSAVSGQPQHF. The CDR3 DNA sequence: TGCAGTGCTAGAGATTCGGCGGTTTCGGGTCAGCCCCAGCATTTT.

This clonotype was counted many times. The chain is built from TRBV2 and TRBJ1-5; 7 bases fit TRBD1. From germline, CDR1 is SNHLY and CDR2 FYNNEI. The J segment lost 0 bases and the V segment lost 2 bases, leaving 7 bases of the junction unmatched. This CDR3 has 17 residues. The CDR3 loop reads CASSETGTVHSNQPQHF. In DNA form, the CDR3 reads TGTGCCAGCAGTGAAACCGGGACAGTCCATAGCAATCAGCCCCAGCATTTT.

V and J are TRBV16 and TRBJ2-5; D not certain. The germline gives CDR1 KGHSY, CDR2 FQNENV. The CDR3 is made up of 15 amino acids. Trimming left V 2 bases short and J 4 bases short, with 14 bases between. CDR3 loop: CASSQQRPPGETQYF. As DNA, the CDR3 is TGTGCCAGCAGCCAACAAAGGCCCCCCGGAGAGACCCAGTACTTC.

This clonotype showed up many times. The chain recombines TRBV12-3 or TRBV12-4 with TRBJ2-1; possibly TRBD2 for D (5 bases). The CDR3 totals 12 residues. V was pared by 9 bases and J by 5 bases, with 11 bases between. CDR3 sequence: CASREFDNEQFF. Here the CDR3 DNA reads TGTGCCAGTCGGGAATTCGACAATGAGCAGTTCTTC.

CDR3 sequence reads: CATSAEGGDEQFF. DNA of the CDR3: TGTGCCACCAGCGCAGAAGGGGGGGATGAGCAGTTCTTC. The chain uses TRBV15 and TRBJ2-1, with D perhaps TRBD2 (7 bases). V was cut by 5 bases and J by 8 bases, with 13 bases left in between. CDR1 and CDR2 from the germline V gene are LNHNV and YYDKDF (reference sequence). This CDR3 comprises 13 residues.

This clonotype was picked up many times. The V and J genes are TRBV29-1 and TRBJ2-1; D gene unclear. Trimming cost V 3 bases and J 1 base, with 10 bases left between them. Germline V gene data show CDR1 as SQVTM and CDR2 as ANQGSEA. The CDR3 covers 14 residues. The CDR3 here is CSVDISGSYNEQFF. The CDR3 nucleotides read TGCAGCGTTGATATTAGTGGGTCCTACAATGAGCAGTTCTTC.

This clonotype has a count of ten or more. The CDR3 nucleotides read TGTGCCAGCTCGGGACAGGGGGCGTCTGGCTACACCTTC. It codes for CASSGQGASGYTF. V and J are TRBV6-1 and TRBJ1-2; 12 nucleotides align to TRBD1. The length of the CDR3 is 13 residues. Trimming at V came to 8 bases and at J to 7 bases, leaving 5 bases not matched to a gene. CDR1 is MNHNS and CDR2 is SASEGT in the germline V gene.

The CDR3 reads CASSLEQGTYTGELFF. CDR3 sequence (DNA): TGTGCCAGCAGCTTAGAGCAAGGGACCTACACCGGGGAGCTGTTTTTT. The chain joins TRBV11-2 to TRBJ2-2; D is perhaps TRBD1 or TRBD2 (5 bases each). Germline CDR1 is SGHAT and CDR2 is FQNNGV. The CDR3 is 16 residues long. V gave up 0 bases and J gave up 3 bases, with 11 bases separating them.

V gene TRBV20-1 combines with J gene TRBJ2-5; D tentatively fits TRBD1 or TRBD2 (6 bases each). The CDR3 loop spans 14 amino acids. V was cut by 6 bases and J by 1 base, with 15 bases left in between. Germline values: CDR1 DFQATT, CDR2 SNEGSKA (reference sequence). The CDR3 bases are TGCAGTGCCGGGTGGGGGGCGGCCCAAGAGACCCAGTACTTC. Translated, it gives CSAGWGAAQETQYF.

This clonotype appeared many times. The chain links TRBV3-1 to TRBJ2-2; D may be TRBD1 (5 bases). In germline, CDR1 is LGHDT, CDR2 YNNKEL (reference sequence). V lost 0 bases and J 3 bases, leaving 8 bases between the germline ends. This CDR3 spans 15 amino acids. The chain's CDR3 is CASSQDRQYTGELFF. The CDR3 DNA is TGTGCCAGCAGCCAAGATCGACAGTACACCGGGGAGCTGTTTTTT. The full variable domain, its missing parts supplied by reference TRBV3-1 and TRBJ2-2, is DTAVSQTPKYLVTQMGNDKSIKCEQNLGHDTMYWYKQDSKKFLKIMFSYNNKELIINETVPNRFSPKSPDKAHLNLHINSLELGDSAVYFCASSQDRQYTGELFFGEGSRLTVL.

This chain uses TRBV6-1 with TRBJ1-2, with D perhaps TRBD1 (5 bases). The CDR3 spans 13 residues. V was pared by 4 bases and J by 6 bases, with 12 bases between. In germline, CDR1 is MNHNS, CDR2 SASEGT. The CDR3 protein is CASSAGDVNGYTF. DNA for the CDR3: TGTGCCAGCAGTGCCGGGGACGTGAATGGCTACACCTTC.

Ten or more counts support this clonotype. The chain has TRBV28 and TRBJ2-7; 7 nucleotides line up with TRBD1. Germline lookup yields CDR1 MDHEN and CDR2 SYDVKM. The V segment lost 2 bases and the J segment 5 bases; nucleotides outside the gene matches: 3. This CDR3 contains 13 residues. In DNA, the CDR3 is TGTGCCAGCAGTTTAACACAGGGGAACGAGCAGTACGTC. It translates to CASSLTQGNEQYV.

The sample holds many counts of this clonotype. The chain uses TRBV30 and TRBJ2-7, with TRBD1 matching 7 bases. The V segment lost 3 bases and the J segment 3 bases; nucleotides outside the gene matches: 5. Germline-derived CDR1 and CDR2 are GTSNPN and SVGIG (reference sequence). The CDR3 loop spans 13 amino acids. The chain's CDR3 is CAWRRQGNYEQYF. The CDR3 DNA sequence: TGTGCCTGGAGACGACAGGGAAACTACGAGCAGTACTTC.

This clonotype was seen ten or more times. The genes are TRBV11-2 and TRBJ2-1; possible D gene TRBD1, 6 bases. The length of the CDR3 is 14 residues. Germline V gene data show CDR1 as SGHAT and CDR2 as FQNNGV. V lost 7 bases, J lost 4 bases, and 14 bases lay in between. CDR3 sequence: CASTRDNLYNEQFF. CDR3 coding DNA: TGTGCCAGCACCCGGGACAACTTATACAATGAGCAGTTCTTC.

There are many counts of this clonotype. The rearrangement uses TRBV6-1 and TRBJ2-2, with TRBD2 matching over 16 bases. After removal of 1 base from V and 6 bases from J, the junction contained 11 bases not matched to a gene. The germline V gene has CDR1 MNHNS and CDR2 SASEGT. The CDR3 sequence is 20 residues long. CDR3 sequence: CASSEVGWGLAGGSPGELFF. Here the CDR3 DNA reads TGTGCCAGCAGTGAAGTCGGCTGGGGACTAGCGGGAGGGTCACCCGGGGAGCTGTTTTTT.

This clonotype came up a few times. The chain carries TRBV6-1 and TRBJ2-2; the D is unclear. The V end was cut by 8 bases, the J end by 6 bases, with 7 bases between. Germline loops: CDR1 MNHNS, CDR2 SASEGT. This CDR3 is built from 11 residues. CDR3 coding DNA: TGTGCCAGCCGCGCCCCCGGGGAGCTGTTTTTT. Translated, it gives CASRAPGELFF.